This T cell receptor beta chain was profiled in a study of shared clonotypes between healthy human individuals. About the study: Donors, aged 18 to 49, were a couple of women and a few men. Whole-study findings and limits: The genetic and exposure-history diversity represented was limited by few donors.

Data came from immunoSEQ multiplex PCR; TCRdb stores just in-frame clones and leaves some out. The table has around 550,000 clones, roughly 95% seen once. Comments on this clone: No antigen is known for it.

Per germline, CDR1 SGHRS and CDR2 YFSETQ. Trimming removed 0 bases from V and 5 bases from J; junction bases left unmatched: 9. This CDR3 spans 16 amino acids. Sequencing used naive CD4+ T cells sorted from blood. Subset meaning: CD45RA+ positively selected. The rearrangement joins TRBV5-1 to TRBJ2-7; 9 bases fit TRBD1. The receptor's source is a woman aged 25 to 39 in good health. CDR3: CASSLGIGTGSHEQYF. The CDR3 nucleotides are TGCGCCAGCAGCTTGGGAATCGGGACAGGGAGTCACGAGCAGTACTTC.